This is a list of T cell receptor beta chains from one sample in a study of blood T cell repertoires in COVID-19. TCRdb's copy holds only in-frame clones and misses some; the assay was immunoSEQ multiplex PCR. The repertoire holds about 330,000 clones, under 95% seen once, with roughly 20% in the top ten. What was sequenced was PBMCs or T cells enriched from blood (not recorded which). These receptors all come from a woman in her thirties who had recovered from COVID-19. The CDR3 runs from the conserved cysteine through the conserved F or W. Each record gives: CDR3 DNA, CDR3 protein, D gene, clone size, J gene, V gene. D genes are given only for firm matches. Rows may omit the clone size; those that give it use once, few, many or a size class.

DNA: TGTGCCAGCAGTCCCCCGGACAGGGATAGGCCACCCCTCCACTTT; CDR3: CASSPPDRDRPPLHF; D: TRBD1; size: NA; J: TRBJ1-6; V: TRBV28
DNA: TGCGCCAGCAGCCACCCCCCCTCGTCCGGTGAGCAGTTCTTC; CDR3: CASSHPPSSGEQFF; D: NA; size: NA; J: TRBJ2-1; V: TRBV4-3
DNA: TGTGCCAGCAGCTCCACCGGGACAGGGTCGGGTGAGCAGTACTTC; CDR3: CASSSTGTGSGEQYF; D: TRBD1; size: NA; J: TRBJ2-7; V: TRBV7-2
DNA: TGTGCCAGCAGCTTCAGCAGGGCGAACACTGAAGCTTTCTTT; CDR3: CASSFSRANTEAFF; D: NA; size: NA; J: TRBJ1-1; V: TRBV13
DNA: TGTGCCAGCAGCTTAGGACTAGCGGGTGTATACGAGCAGTACTTC; CDR3: CASSLGLAGVYEQYF; D: TRBD2; size: NA; J: TRBJ2-7; V: TRBV7-6
DNA: TGCGCCAGCAGCAACAGGACAGGGGGAACGGAGACCCAGTACTTC; CDR3: CASSNRTGGTETQYF; D: TRBD1; size: NA; J: TRBJ2-5; V: TRBV4-3
DNA: TGTGCCAGCAGCACCCACAGATATAGCACAGATACGCAGTATTTT; CDR3: CASSTHRYSTDTQYF; D: NA; size: once; J: TRBJ2-3; V: TRBV7-2
DNA: TGCGCCAGCAGCTACAACAGGGGAGGCACCGGGGAGCTGTTTTTT; CDR3: CASSYNRGGTGELFF; D: NA; size: NA; J: TRBJ2-2; V: TRBV5-1
DNA: TGTGCCAGCAGCACAAGAGGGGAGACCCAGTACTTC; CDR3: CASSTRGETQYF; D: NA; size: NA; J: TRBJ2-5; V: TRBV7-2
DNA: TGTGCCAGCAGCCAGGGACTAGCGCGATCCTACGAGCAGTACTTC; CDR3: CASSQGLARSYEQYF; D: TRBD2; size: NA; J: TRBJ2-7; V: TRBV14
DNA: TGTGCCAGCAAAGAGGTTGGAAACACCATATATTTT; CDR3: CASKEVGNTIYF; D: NA; size: NA; J: TRBJ1-3; V: TRBV2
DNA: TGCGCCAGCAGTAACCCGGGGAGGGGAATCGATGAGCAGTTCTTC; CDR3: CASSNPGRGIDEQFF; D: TRBD2; size: NA; J: TRBJ2-1; V: TRBV4-1
DNA: TGTGCCAGCAGTTCGAACCCCCCGAGGAGGGGGAACACTGAAGCTTTCTTT; CDR3: CASSSNPPRRGNTEAFF; D: NA; size: NA; J: TRBJ1-1; V: TRBV28
DNA: TGTGCCAGCACTCGACAGGGATTAGGCACCGGGGAGCTGTTTTTT; CDR3: CASTRQGLGTGELFF; D: TRBD1; size: NA; J: TRBJ2-2; V: TRBV6-5
DNA: TGTGCCAGCAGCGTAACACAGGGGGACGAGCAGTACTTC; CDR3: CASSVTQGDEQYF; D: TRBD1; size: NA; J: TRBJ2-7; V: TRBV28
DNA: TGTGCCAGCAGTCAGTACCGGGACAGGGCCGGAAACACCATATATTTT; CDR3: CASSQYRDRAGNTIYF; D: TRBD1; size: NA; J: TRBJ1-3; V: TRBV28